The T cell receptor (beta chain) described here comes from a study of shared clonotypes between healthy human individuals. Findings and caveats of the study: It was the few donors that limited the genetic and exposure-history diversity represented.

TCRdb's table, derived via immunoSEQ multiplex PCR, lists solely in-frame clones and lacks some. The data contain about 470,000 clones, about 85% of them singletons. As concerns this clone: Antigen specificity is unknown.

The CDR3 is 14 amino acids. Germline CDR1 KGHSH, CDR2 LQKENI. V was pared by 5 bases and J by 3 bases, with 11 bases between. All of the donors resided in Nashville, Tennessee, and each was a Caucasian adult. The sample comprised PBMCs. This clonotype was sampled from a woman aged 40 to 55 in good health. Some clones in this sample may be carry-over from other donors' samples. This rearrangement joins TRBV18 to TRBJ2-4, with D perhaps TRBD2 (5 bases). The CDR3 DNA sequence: TGTGCCAGCTCATCATCAAGCGGCAAAAACATTCAGTACTTC. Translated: CASSSSSGKNIQYF.